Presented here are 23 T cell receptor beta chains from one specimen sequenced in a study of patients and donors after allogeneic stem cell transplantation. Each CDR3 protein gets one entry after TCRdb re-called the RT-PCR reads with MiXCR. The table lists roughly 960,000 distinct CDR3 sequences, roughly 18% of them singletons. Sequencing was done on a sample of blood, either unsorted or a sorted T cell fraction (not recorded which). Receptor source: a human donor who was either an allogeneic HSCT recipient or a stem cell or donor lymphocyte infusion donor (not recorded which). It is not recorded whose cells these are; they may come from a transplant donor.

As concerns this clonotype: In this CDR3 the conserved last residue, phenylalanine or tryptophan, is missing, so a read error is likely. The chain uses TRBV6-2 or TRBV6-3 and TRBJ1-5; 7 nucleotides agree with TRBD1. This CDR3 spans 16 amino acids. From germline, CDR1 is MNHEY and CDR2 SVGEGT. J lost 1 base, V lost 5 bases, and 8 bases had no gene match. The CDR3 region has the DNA TGTGCCAGCAGTAAGACGACAGGGAAAAGCAATCAGCCCCAGCATGTT. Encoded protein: CASSKTTGKSNQPQHV.

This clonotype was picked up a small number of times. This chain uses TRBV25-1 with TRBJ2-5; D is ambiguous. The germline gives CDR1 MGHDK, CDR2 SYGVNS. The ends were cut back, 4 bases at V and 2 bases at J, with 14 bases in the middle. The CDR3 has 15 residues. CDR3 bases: TGTGCCAGCAGTGTGGACCAGACCCCACAAGAGACCCAGTACTTC. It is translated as CASSVDQTPQETQYF.

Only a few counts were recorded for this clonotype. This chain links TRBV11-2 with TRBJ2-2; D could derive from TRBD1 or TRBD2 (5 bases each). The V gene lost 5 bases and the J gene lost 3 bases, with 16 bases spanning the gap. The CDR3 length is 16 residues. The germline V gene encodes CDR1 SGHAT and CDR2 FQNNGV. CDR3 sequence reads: CASSQSGRLDTGELFF. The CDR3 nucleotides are TGTGCCAGCAGCCAATCGGGACGGTTGGACACCGGGGAGCTGTTTTTT.

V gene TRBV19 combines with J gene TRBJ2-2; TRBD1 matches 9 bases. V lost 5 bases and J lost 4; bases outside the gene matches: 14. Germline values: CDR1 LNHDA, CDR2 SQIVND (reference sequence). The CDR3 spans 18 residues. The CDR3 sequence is CASSPRGQGTRRTGELFF. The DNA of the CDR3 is TGTGCCAGTAGTCCACGAGGACAGGGGACTCGCCGCACCGGGGAGCTGTTTTTT.

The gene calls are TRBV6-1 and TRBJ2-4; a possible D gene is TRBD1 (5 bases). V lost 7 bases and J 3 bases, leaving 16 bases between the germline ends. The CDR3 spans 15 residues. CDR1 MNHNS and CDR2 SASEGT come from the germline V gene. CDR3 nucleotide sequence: TGTGCCAGCAATGACAGCCCAAGACGCAAAAACATTCAGTACTTC. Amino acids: CASNDSPRRKNIQYF.

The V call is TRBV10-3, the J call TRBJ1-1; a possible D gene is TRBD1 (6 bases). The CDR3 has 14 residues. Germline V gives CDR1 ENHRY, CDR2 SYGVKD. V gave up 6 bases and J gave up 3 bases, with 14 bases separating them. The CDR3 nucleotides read TGTGCCATCAGGTCGGGGGCAGTGGACACTGAAGCTTTCTTT. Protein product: CAIRSGAVDTEAFF.

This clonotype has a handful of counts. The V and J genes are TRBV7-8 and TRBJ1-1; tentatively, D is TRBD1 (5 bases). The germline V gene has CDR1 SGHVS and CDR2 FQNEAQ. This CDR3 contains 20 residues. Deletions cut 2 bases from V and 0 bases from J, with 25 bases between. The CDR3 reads CASSLWGIQNFGGMNTEAFF. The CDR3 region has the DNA TGTGCCAGCAGCTTATGGGGGATTCAGAATTTCGGAGGAATGAACACTGAAGCTTTCTTT.

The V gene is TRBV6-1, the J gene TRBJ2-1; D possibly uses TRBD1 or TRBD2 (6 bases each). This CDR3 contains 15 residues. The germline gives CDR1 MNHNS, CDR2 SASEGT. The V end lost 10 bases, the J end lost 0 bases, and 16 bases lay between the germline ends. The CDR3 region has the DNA TGTGCCATAAAACCGGGGGCCTACTCCTACAATGAGCAGTTCTTC. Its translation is CAIKPGAYSYNEQFF.

CDR3 in amino acids: CASSQFSGVSYEQYF. Here the CDR3 DNA reads TGTGCCAGCAGCCAATTTAGCGGGGTTTCCTACGAGCAGTACTTC. The gene calls are TRBV4-2 and TRBJ2-7, with 8 bases matching TRBD2. V lost 2 bases, J lost 1 base, and 4 bases stayed unmatched. The CDR3 runs to 15 residues. Per germline, CDR1 LGHNA and CDR2 YNFKEQ.

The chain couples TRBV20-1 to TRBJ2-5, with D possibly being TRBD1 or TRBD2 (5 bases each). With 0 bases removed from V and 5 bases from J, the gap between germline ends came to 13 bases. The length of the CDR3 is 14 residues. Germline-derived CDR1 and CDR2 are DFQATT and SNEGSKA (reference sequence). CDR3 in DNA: TGCAGTGCTAGAGACTTGTGGGGGTCTGAGACCCAGTACTTC. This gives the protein CSARDLWGSETQYF.

CDR3 amino acids: CASSLATGGLSEQYF. CDR3 sequence (DNA): TGTGCCAGTAGCCTTGCGACAGGGGGTCTCTCCGAGCAGTACTTC. The rearrangement links TRBV19 to TRBJ2-7, with 9 bases identical to TRBD1. Germline loops: CDR1 LNHDA, CDR2 SQIVND (reference sequence). The ends lost 6 bases at V and 6 bases at J; junction bases unmatched: 12. The CDR3 is made up of 15 amino acids.

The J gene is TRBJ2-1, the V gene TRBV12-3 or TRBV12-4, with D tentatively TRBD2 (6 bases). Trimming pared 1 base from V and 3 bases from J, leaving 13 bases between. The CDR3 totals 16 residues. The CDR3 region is CASSLGRGTLYNEQFF. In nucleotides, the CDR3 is TGTGCCAGCAGTTTAGGTCGCGGGACCCTCTACAATGAGCAGTTCTTC.

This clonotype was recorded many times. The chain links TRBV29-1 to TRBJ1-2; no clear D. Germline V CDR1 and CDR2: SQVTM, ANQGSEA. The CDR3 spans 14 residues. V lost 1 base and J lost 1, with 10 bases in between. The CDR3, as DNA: TGCAGCGTTGAAGGGCCGTCTTTTAACTATGGCTACACCTTC. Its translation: CSVEGPSFNYGYTF.

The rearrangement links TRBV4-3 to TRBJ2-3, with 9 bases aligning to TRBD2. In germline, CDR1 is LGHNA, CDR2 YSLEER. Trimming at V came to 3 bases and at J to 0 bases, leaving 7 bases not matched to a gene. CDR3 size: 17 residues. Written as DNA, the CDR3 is TGCGCCAGCAGCCAGAGAGGGGCGGGGGGGAGCACAGATACGCAGTATTTT. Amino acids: CASSQRGAGGSTDTQYF.

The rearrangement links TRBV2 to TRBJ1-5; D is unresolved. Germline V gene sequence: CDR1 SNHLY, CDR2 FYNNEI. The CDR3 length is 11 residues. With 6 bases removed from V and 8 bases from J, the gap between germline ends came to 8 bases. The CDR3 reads CASRREEPQHF. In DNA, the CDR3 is TGTGCCAGCAGGAGGGAAGAGCCCCAGCATTTT.

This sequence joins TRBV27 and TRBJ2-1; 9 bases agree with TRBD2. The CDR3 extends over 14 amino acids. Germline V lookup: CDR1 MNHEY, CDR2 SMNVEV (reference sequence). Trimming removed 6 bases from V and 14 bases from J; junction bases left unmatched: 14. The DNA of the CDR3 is TGTGCCAGCAGCTGGGTAAATGGACTAGCGTCAAAGTTCTTC. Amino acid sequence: CASSWVNGLASKFF.

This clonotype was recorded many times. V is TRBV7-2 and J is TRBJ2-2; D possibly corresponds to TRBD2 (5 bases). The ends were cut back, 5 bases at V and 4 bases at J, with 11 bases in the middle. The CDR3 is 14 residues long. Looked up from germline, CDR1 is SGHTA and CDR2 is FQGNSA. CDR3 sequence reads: CASSLTSGTGELFF. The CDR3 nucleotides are TGTGCCAGCAGCCTTACTAGTGGCACCGGGGAGCTGTTTTTT. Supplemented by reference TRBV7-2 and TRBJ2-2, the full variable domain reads GAGVSQSPSNKVTEKGKDVELRCDPISGHTALYWYRQSLGQGLEFLIYFQGNSAPDKSGLPSDRFSAERTGGSVSTLTIQRTQQEDSAVYLCASSLTSGTGELFFGEGSRLTVL.

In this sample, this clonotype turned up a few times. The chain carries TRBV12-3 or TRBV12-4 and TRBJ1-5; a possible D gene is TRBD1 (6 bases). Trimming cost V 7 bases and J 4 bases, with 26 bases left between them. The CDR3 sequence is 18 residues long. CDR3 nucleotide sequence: TGTGCCAGCACTTCTGGGGGAGGACAGACGAGAAGGAATCAGCCCCAGCATTTT. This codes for CASTSGGGQTRRNQPQHF.

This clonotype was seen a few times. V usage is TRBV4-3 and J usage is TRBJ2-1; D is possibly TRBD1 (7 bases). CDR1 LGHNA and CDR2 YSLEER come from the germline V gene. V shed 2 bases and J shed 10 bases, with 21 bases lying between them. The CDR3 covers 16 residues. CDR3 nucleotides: TGCGCCAGCAGCCAACAGGGGGGACTGCACTCTTTGGAGCAGTTCTTC. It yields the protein CASSQQGGLHSLEQFF.

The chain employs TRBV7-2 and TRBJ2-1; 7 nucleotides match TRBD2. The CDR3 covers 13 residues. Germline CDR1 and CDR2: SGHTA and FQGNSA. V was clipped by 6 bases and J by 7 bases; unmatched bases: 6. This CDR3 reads CASRGRASNEQFF. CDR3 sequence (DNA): TGTGCCAGCAGAGGGAGGGCTTCGAATGAGCAGTTCTTC.

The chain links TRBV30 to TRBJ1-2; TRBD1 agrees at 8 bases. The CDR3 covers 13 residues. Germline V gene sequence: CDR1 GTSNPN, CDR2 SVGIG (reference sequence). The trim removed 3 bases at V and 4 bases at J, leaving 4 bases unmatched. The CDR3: CAWSKDRAYGYTF. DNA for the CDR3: TGTGCCTGGAGCAAGGACAGGGCCTATGGCTACACCTTC.

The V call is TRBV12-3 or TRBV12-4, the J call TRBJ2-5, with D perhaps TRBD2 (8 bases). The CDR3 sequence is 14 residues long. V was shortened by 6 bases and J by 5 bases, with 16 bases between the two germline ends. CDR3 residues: CASRRQGGGETQYF. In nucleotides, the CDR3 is TGTGCCAGCAGAAGACAGGGCGGGGGGGAGACCCAGTACTTC.

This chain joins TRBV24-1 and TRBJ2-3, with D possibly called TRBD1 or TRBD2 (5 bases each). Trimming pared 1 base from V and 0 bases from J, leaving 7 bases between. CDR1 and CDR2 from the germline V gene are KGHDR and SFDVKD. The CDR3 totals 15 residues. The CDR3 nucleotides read TGTGCCACCAGTGATTTATGGGACAGCACAGATACGCAGTATTTT. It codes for CATSDLWDSTDTQYF.